This T cell receptor beta chain was sequenced during a study of blood T cell repertoires in COVID-19. The overall study: Samples representing acute and convalescent COVID-19 were sourced from the United States, Italy and Spain.

Original data processing: The assay estimated nucleated cells by amplifying reference gene primers. The protocol was immunoSEQ multiplex PCR, while the TCRdb copy is restricted to in-frame clones and leaves out a portion. That table gives V, J and clone size, and the DNA gave D and trimming. Here the sample spans around 130,000 clones, around three quarters being singletons. The germline V gene encodes CDR1 MNHEY and CDR2 SVGEGT. This CDR3 comprises 14 residues. The V end lost 0 bases, the J end lost 6 bases, and 9 bases lay between the germline ends. The V and J genes are TRBV6-2 or TRBV6-3 and TRBJ1-5, with D unresolved. Input material: peripheral blood. The source of this sequence is a human donor in a cohort sampled during active COVID-19. The CDR3 bases are TGTGCCAGCAGTTACTCGACGGGGTTTCAGCCCCAGCATTTT. Its protein is CASSYSTGFQPQHF.